Presented here are 19 T cell receptor beta chains from one specimen sequenced in a study of cytomegalovirus exposure and HLA in healthy donors. Both 60 Vbeta primers and 13 Jbeta primers went into the PCR. Repertoires were generated with immunoSEQ multiplex PCR, while TCRdb's copy carries only in-frame clones and drops some. Of 130,000 or so clones listed, roughly four fifths are singletons. The specimen sequenced was PBMCs. The receptors come from a man between 18 and 35 years old in good health and CMV-seropositive.

This clone was found once. The chain carries TRBV27 and TRBJ2-1, with 11 nucleotides matching TRBD2. Losses at the gene ends were 7 bases for V and 5 bases for J; bases not matched to a gene: 13. CDR3 length: 17 residues. Germline values: CDR1 MNHEY, CDR2 SMNVEV (reference sequence). CDR3 DNA sequence: TGTGCCAGCACCAATAGGACTAGCGGGTCCCGGGACAATGAGCAGTTCTTC. This gives the protein CASTNRTSGSRDNEQFF.

The chain uses TRBV28 and TRBJ2-1; 8 positions agree with TRBD2. Germline V lookup: CDR1 MDHEN, CDR2 SYDVKM. The trim removed 7 bases at V and 4 bases at J, leaving 18 bases unmatched. CDR3 length equals 18 residues. The CDR3 loop is CASTGGLLADKGYNEQFF. CDR3 nucleotide sequence: TGTGCCAGCACTGGGGGTTTACTAGCGGACAAGGGATACAATGAGCAGTTCTTC.

The V gene is TRBV2, the J gene TRBJ2-3; D is unclear. V lost 4 bases and J 0 bases, leaving 5 bases between the germline ends. This CDR3 contains 13 residues. CDR1 SNHLY and CDR2 FYNNEI come from the germline V gene. The CDR3: CASSGGSTDTQYF. The CDR3 bases are TGTGCCAGCAGTGGCGGCAGCACAGATACGCAGTATTTT.

This clone appeared a single time. This CDR3 is CASSPGDRNYGYTF. In DNA form, the CDR3 reads TGTGCCAGCAGTCCCGGGGACAGGAACTATGGCTACACCTTC. The chain recombines TRBV28 with TRBJ1-2, with 8 positions matching TRBD1. Per the germline V gene, CDR1 is MDHEN and CDR2 is SYDVKM. Losses at the gene ends were 5 bases for V and 2 bases for J; bases not matched to a gene: 4. The length of the CDR3 is 14 residues.

The V gene is TRBV6-5, the J gene TRBJ2-7, with D possibly TRBD2 on 5 matching bases. The CDR3 is made up of 12 amino acids. V lost 4 bases and J 3 bases, leaving 7 bases between the germline ends. The germline V gene encodes CDR1 MNHEY and CDR2 SVGAGI. The CDR3 sequence: CASSSDYYEQYF. The CDR3 nucleotides are TGTGCCAGCAGTTCCGACTACTACGAGCAGTACTTC.

In DNA form, the CDR3 reads TGCGCCAGCAGCTTGGGGGGGCGTACCGGGGAGCTGTTTTTT. Translation: CASSLGGRTGELFF. This chain connects TRBV5-1 to TRBJ2-2, with TRBD1 as a possible D gene (6 bases). CDR1 is SGHRS, CDR2 YFSETQ, per germline. V lost 0 bases and J 5 bases, leaving 8 bases between the germline ends. This CDR3 is 14 amino acids long.

The chain couples TRBV7-2 to TRBJ2-7, with 9 bases aligning to TRBD1. The CDR3 loop spans 14 amino acids. With 4 bases clipped from V and 5 bases from J, the junction kept 6 bases outside the gene matches. Looked up from germline, CDR1 is SGHTA and CDR2 is FQGNSA. CDR3 in amino acids: CASSSPDRGDEQYF. CDR3 coding DNA: TGTGCCAGCAGCTCCCCGGACAGGGGAGACGAGCAGTACTTC.

In this sample, this clone turned up a few times. In DNA, the CDR3 is TGTGCCAGCTCACCAAGGGGGACCGGGACTAGCAATGAGCAGTTCTTC. Amino acids: CASSPRGTGTSNEQFF. The chain carries TRBV18 and TRBJ2-1, with 8 bases matching TRBD2. V lost 2 bases, J lost 6 bases, and 9 bases stayed unmatched. This CDR3 has 16 amino acids. The germline V gene has CDR1 KGHSH and CDR2 LQKENI.

The V gene is TRBV6-5, the J gene TRBJ2-7; 7 bases are shared with TRBD1. CDR3 length: 15 amino acids. Germline V gene lookup returns CDR1 MNHEY and CDR2 SVGAGI. V shed 5 bases, J shed 5 bases, and the junction held 12 bases outside the gene matches. The CDR3 spells CASSLKGAGNNEQYF. In nucleotides, the CDR3 is TGTGCCAGCAGTCTTAAGGGGGCGGGCAACAACGAGCAGTACTTC.

The chain recombines TRBV5-4 with TRBJ2-3, with a weak D call TRBD2 (5 bases). Germline V gives CDR1 SGHNT, CDR2 YYREEE (reference sequence). With 2 bases removed from V and 1 base from J, the gap between germline ends came to 11 bases. CDR3 length: 15 amino acids. The CDR3 loop is CASSFWGEGTDTQYF. The CDR3 DNA is TGTGCCAGCAGCTTCTGGGGAGAAGGCACAGATACGCAGTATTTT.

This chain connects TRBV27 to TRBJ2-7; D may be TRBD1 (6 bases). CDR1 and CDR2 from the germline V gene are MNHEY and SMNVEV (reference sequence). The CDR3 consists of 14 residues. Trimming shortened V by 5 bases and J by 5 bases, and 16 bases separated the two germline ends. The CDR3 coding sequence is TGTGCCAGCAGTCCTTCACCCAACAGGGACGAGCAGTACTTC. Its translation is CASSPSPNRDEQYF.

V gene TRBV11-2 combines with J gene TRBJ1-2; tentatively, D is TRBD1 (5 bases). The CDR3 has 15 amino acids. V lost 1 base to trimming and J lost 7 bases, with 16 bases between them. Looked up from germline, CDR1 is SGHAT and CDR2 is FQNNGV. DNA of the CDR3: TGTGCCAGCAGCTTAGGGGGCGGAAACATAGGTGGCTACACCTTC. Translating gives CASSLGGGNIGGYTF.

Regarding this clone: The junction shows a germline mismatch at one end, possibly a read error. This CDR3 is CSSSSRTGPSYEQYF. CDR3 nucleotides: TGTTCCAGCAGCTCCCGGACAGGGCCCTCCTACGAGCAGTACTTC. The chain combines TRBV7-9 with TRBJ2-7; 8 bases line up with TRBD1. The CDR3 is 15 residues long. CDR1 is SEHNR and CDR2 is FQNEAQ in the germline V gene (reference sequence).

The chain couples TRBV5-6 to TRBJ2-7, with TRBD1 as a possible D gene (5 bases). Germline CDR1 and CDR2: SGHDT and YYEEEE. The CDR3 has 12 residues. The V gene lost 6 bases and the J gene lost 6 bases, with 13 bases spanning the gap. The chain's CDR3 is CASTRARAEQYF. CDR3 coding DNA: TGTGCCAGCACCCGCGCCAGGGCCGAGCAGTACTTC.

The rearrangement uses TRBV4-1 and TRBJ1-1; 10 positions match TRBD1. Germline-derived CDR1 and CDR2 are MGHRA and YSYEKL. The trim removed 4 bases at V and 5 bases at J, leaving 4 bases unmatched. The CDR3 has 14 amino acids. The CDR3 region has the DNA TGCGCCAGCAGCCGGGGACAGGGGACGACTGAAGCTTTCTTT. Protein sequence: CASSRGQGTTEAFF.

The chain combines TRBV28 with TRBJ1-1, with TRBD1 identical over 8 bases. The CDR3 spans 14 residues. The germline gives CDR1 MDHEN, CDR2 SYDVKM. J gave up 11 bases and V 5 bases, and 13 bases lay outside the gene matches. The CDR3 DNA follows: TGTGCCAGCAGTACCCCCCGGACAGGGTGGTGGGCTTTCTTT. Translated, it gives CASSTPRTGWWAFF.

This chain connects TRBV10-3 to TRBJ2-5; 9 nucleotides match TRBD1. Germline-derived CDR1 and CDR2 are ENHRY and SYGVKD. The CDR3 totals 14 residues. V lost 5 bases to trimming and J lost 5 bases; unmatched junction nucleotides: 6. DNA for the CDR3: TGTGCCATCAGTCCTACAGGGGGCGCGGAGACCCAGTACTTC. It is translated as CAISPTGGAETQYF.

This chain links TRBV6-4 with TRBJ2-2; unclear D gene. Deletions cut 6 bases from V and 1 base from J, with 6 bases between. Germline V gene sequence: CDR1 MRHNA, CDR2 SNTAGT. This CDR3 contains 13 residues. This chain's CDR3 is CASRSVNTGELFF. CDR3 in DNA: TGTGCCAGCAGATCGGTGAACACCGGGGAGCTGTTTTTT.

This rearrangement joins TRBV5-4 to TRBJ2-3; a possible D gene is TRBD2 (7 bases). The CDR3 is 16 amino acids. Looked up from germline, CDR1 is SGHNT and CDR2 is YYREEE (reference sequence). With 0 bases removed from V and 4 bases from J, the gap between germline ends came to 15 bases. In DNA, the CDR3 is TGTGCCAGCAGCTTGGAGGGGGGAGGGCCCCCAGATACGCAGTATTTT. This encodes CASSLEGGGPPDTQYF.